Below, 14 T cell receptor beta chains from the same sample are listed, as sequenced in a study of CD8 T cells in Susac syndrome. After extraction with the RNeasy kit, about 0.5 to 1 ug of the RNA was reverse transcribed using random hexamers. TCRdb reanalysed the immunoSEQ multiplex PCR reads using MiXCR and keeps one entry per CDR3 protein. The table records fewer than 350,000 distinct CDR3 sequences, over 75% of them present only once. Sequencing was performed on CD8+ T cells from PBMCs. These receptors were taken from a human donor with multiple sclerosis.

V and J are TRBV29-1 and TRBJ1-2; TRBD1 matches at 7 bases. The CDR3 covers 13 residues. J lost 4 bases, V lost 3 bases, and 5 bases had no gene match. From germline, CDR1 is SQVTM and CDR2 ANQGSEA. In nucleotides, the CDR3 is TGCAGCGTTGAGTTAAACAGGGGCTATGGCTACACCTTC. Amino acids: CSVELNRGYGYTF.

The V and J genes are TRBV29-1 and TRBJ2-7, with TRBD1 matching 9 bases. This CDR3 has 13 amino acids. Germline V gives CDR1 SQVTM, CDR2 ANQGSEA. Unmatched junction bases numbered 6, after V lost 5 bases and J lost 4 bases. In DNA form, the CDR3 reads TGCAGCGTTATCGGGACAGGGAGGTACGAGCAGTACTTC. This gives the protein CSVIGTGRYEQYF.

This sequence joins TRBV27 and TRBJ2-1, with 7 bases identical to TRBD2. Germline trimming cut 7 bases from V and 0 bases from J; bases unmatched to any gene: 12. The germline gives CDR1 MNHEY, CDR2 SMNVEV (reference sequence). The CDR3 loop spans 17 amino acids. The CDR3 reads CASKAGVNPSSYNEQFF. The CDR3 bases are TGTGCCAGCAAGGCGGGAGTTAACCCAAGCTCCTACAATGAGCAGTTCTTC.

The CDR3 DNA sequence: TGTGCCAGCAATGGGGGGCAGCCGACTTCCCAAGCTTTCTTT. Its translation is CASNGGQPTSQAFF. V usage is TRBV12-3 or TRBV12-4 and J usage is TRBJ1-1, with D possibly being TRBD1 (6 bases). V lost 7 bases and J lost 9, with 21 bases in between. This CDR3 has 14 amino acids.

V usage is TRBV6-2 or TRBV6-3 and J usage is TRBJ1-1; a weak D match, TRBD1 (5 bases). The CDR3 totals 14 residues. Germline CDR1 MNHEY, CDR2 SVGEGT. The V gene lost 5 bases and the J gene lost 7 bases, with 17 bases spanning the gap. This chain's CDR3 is CASSLITGFGEAFF. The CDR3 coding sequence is TGTGCCAGCAGTCTCATTACAGGATTCGGTGAAGCTTTCTTT.

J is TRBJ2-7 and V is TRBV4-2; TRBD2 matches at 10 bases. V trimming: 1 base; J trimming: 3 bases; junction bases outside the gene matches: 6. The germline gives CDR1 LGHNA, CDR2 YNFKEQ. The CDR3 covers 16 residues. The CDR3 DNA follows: TGTGCCAGCAGCCAAGGCGGAGCTAGCGGGGGCTACGAGCAGTACTTC. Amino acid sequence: CASSQGGASGGYEQYF.

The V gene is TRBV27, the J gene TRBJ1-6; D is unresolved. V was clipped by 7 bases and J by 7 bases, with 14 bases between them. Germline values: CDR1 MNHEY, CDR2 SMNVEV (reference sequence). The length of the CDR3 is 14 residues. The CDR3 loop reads CASTPGVFNSPLHF. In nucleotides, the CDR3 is TGTGCCAGCACTCCAGGAGTTTTCAATTCACCCCTCCACTTT.

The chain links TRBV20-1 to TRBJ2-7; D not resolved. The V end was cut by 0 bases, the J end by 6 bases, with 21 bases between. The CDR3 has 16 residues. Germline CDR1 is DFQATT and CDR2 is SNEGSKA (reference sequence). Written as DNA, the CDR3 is TGCAGTGCTAGAGATCTTAGCTGGGGTGAGGTCGGCGAGCAGTACTTC. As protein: CSARDLSWGEVGEQYF.

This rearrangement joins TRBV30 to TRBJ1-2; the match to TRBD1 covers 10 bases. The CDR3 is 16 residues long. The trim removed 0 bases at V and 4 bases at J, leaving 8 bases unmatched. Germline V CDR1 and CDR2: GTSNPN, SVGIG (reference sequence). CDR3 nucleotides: TGTGCCTGGAGTGTACCCGGGACAGGGGACCCCTATGGCTACACCTTC. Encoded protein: CAWSVPGTGDPYGYTF. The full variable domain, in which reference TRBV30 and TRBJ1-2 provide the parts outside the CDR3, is SQTIHQWPATLVQPVGSPLSLECTVEGTSNPNLYWYRQAAGRGLQLLFYSVGIGQISSEVPQNLSASRPQDRQFILSSKKLLLSDSGFYLCAWSVPGTGDPYGYTFGSGTRLTVV.

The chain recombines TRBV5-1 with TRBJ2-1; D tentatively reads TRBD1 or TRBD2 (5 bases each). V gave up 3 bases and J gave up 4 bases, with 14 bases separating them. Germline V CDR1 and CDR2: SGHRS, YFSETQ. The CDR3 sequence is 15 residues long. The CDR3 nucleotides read TGCGCCAGCAGCTCCCGGGACGGAATATACAATGAGCAGTTCTTC. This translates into CASSSRDGIYNEQFF.

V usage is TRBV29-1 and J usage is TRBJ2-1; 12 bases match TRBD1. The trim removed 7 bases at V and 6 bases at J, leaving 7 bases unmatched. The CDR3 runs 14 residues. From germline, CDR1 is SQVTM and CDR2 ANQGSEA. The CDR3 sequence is CSALGTGGINEQFF. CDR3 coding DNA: TGCAGCGCACTCGGGACAGGGGGCATCAATGAGCAGTTCTTC.

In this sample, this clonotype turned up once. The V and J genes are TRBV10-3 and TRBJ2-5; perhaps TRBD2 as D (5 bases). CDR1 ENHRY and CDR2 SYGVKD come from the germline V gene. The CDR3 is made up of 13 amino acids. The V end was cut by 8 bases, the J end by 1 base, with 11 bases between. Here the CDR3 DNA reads TGTGCCATCTCGGACTGGAGCCAAGAGACCCAGTACTTC. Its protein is CAISDWSQETQYF.

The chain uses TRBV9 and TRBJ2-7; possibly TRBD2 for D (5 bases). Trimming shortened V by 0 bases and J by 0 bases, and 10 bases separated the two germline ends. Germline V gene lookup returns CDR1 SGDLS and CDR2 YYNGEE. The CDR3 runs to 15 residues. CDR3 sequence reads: CASSVDPEGSYEQYF. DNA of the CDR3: TGTGCCAGCAGCGTAGATCCTGAGGGCTCCTACGAGCAGTACTTC.

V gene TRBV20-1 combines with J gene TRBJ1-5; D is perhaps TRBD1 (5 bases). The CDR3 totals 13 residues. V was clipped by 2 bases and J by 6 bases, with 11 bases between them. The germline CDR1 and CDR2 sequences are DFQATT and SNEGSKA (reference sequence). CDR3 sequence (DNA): TGCAGTGCTAGACAGGGATACGGTCAGCCCCAGCATTTT. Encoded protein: CSARQGYGQPQHF.